These 8 T cell receptor beta chains were all obtained from the same sample, sequenced in a study of T cell responses to AZD1222 COVID-19 vaccine. Measured with immunoSEQ multiplex PCR; TCRdb has only the in-frame clones, and not every one. The sample records about 140,000 clones, 80% to 95% being singletons. The material sequenced was peripheral blood, taken on day 0 of AZD1222 vaccination. The origin of the receptors is an adult in good health.

This chain uses TRBV30 with TRBJ1-1; D not resolved. The CDR3 extends over 12 amino acids. Germline CDR1 GTSNPN, CDR2 SVGIG (reference sequence). Trimming left V 4 bases short and J 3 bases short, with 9 bases between. CDR3 residues: CAWKDEDTEAFF. CDR3 DNA: TGTGCCTGGAAAGATGAGGACACTGAAGCTTTCTTT.

This clone was counted once. The gene calls are TRBV5-5 and TRBJ1-1; D not certain. CDR1 and CDR2 (germline): SGHKS, YYEKEE (reference sequence). Trimming removed 3 bases at V and 0 bases at J, with 9 bases between. The CDR3 is made up of 14 amino acids. CDR3 sequence (DNA): TGTGCCAGCAGCTCGACCGATCTGAACACTGAAGCTTTCTTT. Translating it yields CASSSTDLNTEAFF.

The chain is built from TRBV5-6 and TRBJ2-3; a weak D match, TRBD2 (6 bases). Deletions cut 7 bases from V and 0 bases from J, with 9 bases between. Germline CDR1 and CDR2: SGHDT and YYEEEE. This CDR3 comprises 13 residues. This chain's CDR3 is CASAGRSTDTQYF. The CDR3 coding sequence is TGTGCCAGCGCGGGGAGGAGCACAGATACGCAGTATTTT. The variable domain in full, completed from reference TRBV5-6 and TRBJ2-3, reads DAGVTQSPTHLIKTRGQQVTLRCSPKSGHDTVSWYQQALGQGPQFIFQYYEEEERQRGNFPDRFSGHQFPNYSSELNVNALLLGDSALYLCASAGRSTDTQYFGPGTRLTVL.

V gene TRBV2 combines with J gene TRBJ2-3; no clear D. Trimming cost V 7 bases and J 0 bases, with 14 bases left between them. CDR1 is SNHLY, CDR2 FYNNEI, per germline. The CDR3 has 15 residues. The CDR3 is CASKKAKGSTDTQYF. As DNA, the CDR3 is TGTGCCAGCAAAAAGGCCAAGGGTAGCACAGATACGCAGTATTTT.

The chain recombines TRBV28 with TRBJ2-3, with D possibly matching TRBD1 (6 bases). CDR1 is MDHEN and CDR2 is SYDVKM in the germline V gene. This CDR3 contains 15 residues. V was trimmed by 6 bases and J by 2 bases, leaving 15 bases between them. The CDR3 loop is CASRQGEFHTDTQYF. The CDR3 region has the DNA TGTGCCAGCAGACAGGGCGAGTTTCACACAGATACGCAGTATTTT. Combining the CDR3 with reference TRBV28 and TRBJ2-3 gives the whole variable domain DVKVTQSSRYLVKRTGEKVFLECVQDMDHENMFWYRQDPGLGLRLIYFSYDVKMKEKGDIPEGYSVSREKKERFSLILESASTNQTSMYLCASRQGEFHTDTQYFGPGTRLTVL.

The chain is built from TRBV28 and TRBJ2-1, with a tentative D call TRBD2 (5 bases). The ends were cut back, 6 bases at V and 9 bases at J, with 21 bases in the middle. This CDR3 is 15 amino acids long. The V gene's germline CDR1 is MDHEN and CDR2 SYDVKM. CDR3 DNA: TGTGCCAGCAGCCTGGGTGGGCTAGCCATAGGTGAGCAGTTCTTC. Translation gives CASSLGGLAIGEQFF.

The V and J genes are TRBV4-1 and TRBJ1-6, with a weak D call TRBD1 (6 bases). Looked up from germline, CDR1 is MGHRA and CDR2 is YSYEKL. The CDR3 has 12 amino acids. Trimming cost V 7 bases and J 7 bases, with 8 bases left between them. The CDR3 DNA reads TGCGCCAGCACCAGGGGAAATTCACCCCTCCACTTT. This translates into CASTRGNSPLHF.

This chain joins TRBV3-1 (or the pseudogene TRBV3-2) and TRBJ1-5; D gene uncertain. The CDR3 extends over 14 amino acids. Trimming removed 0 bases from V and 2 bases from J, with 5 bases in between. Germline CDR1 reads LGHDT; CDR2 reads YNNKEL (reference sequence). CDR3 coding DNA: TGTGCCAGCAGCCAAGAGTATGGCAATCAGCCCCAGCATTTT. It is translated as CASSQEYGNQPQHF.